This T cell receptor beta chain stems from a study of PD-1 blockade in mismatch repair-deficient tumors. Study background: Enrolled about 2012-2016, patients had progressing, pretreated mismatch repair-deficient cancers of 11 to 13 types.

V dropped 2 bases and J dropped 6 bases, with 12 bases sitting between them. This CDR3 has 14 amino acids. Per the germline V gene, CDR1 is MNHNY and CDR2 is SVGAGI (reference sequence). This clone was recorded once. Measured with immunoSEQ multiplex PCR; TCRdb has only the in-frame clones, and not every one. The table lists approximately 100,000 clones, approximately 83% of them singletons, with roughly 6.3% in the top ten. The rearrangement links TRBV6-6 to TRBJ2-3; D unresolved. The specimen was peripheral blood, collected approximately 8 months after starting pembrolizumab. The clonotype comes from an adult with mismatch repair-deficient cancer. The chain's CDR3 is CASSYRSPGDTQYF. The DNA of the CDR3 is TGTGCCAGCAGTTACAGATCCCCCGGGGATACGCAGTATTTT.